This T cell receptor beta chain comes out of a study of vaccination and CD4 T cells after COVID-19. Study overall: SARS-CoV-2, HCoV-NL63, HCoV-OC43 and HCoV-229E supplied the overlapping spike peptides used to stimulate cells. Overall study results and limits: Median reactive clonotypes, those recognizing SARS-CoV-2, rose from roughly 19 to 38, not significantly.

The CDR3 runs 15 residues. Germline V CDR1 and CDR2: DFQATT, SNEGSKA (reference sequence). The ends lost 5 bases at V and 0 bases at J; junction bases unmatched: 6. Sequenced with the Oncomine TCR Beta short-read assay was DNA taken from cultured CD4+ T cells. TCRdb passed the PCR reads through MiXCR, listing each CDR3 protein once. The sample has 10,000 or so distinct CDR3 sequences; roughly 60% are singletons. This clonotype was observed a single time. What it binds is unknown. Documented treatment: approximately 11-day PBMC culture with coronavirus spike peptide pools or control peptides (ViraFEST assay). After being plated at a few million per well, PBMCs were cultured with about 9.1 IU/ml IL-2 and around 9.2 ug/ml peptide pools.

The sample consisted of CD4+ T cells from blood, cultured in vitro. This TCR was sampled from a human donor who had recovered from COVID-19. V usage is TRBV20-1 and J usage is TRBJ2-3; 9 nucleotides align to TRBD2. CDR3 protein: CSAFRRGGSTDTQYF. Here the CDR3 DNA reads TGCAGTGCTTTCCGGCGGGGGGGAAGCACAGATACGCAGTATTTT.